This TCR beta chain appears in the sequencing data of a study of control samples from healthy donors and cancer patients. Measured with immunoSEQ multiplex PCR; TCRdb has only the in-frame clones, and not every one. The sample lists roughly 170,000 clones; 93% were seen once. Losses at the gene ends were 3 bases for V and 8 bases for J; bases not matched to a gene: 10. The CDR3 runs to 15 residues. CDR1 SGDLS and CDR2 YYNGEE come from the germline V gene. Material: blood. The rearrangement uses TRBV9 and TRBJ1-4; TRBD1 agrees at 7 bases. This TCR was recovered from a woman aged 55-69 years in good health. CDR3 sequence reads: CASSEGEGANEKLFF. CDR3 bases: TGTGCCAGCAGCGAGGGGGAGGGGGCAAACGAAAAACTGTTTTTT.